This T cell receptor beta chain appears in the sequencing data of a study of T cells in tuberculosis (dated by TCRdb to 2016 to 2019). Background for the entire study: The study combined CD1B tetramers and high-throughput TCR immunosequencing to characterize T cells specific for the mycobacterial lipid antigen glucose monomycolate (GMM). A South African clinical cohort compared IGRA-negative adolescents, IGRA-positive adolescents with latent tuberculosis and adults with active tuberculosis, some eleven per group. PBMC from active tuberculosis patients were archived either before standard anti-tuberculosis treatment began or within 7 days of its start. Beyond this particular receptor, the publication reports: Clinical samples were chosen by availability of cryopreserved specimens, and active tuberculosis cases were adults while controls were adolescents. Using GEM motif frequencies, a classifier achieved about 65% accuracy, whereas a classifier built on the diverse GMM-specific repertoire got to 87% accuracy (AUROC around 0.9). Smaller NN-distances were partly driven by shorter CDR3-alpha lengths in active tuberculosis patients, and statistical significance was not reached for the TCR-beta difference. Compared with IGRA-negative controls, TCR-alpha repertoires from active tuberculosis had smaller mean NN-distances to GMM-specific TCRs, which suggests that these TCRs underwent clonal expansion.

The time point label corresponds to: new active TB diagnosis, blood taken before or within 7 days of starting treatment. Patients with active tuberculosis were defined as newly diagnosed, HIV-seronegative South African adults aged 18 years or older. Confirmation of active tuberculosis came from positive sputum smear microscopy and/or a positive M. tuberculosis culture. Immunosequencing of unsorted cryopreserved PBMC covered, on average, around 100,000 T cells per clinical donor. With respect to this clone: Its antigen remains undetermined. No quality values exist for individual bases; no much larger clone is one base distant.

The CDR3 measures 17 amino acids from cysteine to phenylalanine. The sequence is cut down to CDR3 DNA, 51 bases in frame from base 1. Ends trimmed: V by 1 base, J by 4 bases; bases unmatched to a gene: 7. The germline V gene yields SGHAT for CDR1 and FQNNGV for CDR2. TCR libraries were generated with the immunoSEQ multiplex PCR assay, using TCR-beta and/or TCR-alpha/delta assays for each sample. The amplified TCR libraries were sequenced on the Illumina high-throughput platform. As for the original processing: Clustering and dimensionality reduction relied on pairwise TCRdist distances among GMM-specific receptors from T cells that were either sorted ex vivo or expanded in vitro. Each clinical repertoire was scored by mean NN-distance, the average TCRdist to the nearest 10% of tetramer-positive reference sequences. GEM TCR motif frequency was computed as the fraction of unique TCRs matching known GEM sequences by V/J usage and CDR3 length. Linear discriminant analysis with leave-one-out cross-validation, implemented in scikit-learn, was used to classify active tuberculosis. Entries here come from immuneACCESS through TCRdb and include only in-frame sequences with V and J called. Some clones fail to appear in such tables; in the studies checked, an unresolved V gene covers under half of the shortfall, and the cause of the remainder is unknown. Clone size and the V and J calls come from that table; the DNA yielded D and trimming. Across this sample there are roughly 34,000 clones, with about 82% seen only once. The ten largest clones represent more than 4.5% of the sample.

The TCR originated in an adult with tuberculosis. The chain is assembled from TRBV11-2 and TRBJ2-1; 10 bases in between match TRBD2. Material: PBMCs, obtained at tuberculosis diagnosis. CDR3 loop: CASSLGPSGSIYNEQFF. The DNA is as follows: TGTGCCAGCAGCTTAGGCCCTAGCGGGAGTATATACAATGAGCAGTTCTTC.